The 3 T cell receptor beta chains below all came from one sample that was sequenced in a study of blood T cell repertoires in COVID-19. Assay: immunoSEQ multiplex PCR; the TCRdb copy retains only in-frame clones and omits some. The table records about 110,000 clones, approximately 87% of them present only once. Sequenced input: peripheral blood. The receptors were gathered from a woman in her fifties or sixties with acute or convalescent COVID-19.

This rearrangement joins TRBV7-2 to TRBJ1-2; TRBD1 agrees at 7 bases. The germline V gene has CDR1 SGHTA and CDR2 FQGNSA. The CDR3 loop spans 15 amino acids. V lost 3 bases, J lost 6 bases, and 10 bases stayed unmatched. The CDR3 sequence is CASSFRGLGTNGYTF. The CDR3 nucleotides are TGTGCCAGCAGCTTTAGGGGGCTGGGAACAAATGGCTACACCTTC.

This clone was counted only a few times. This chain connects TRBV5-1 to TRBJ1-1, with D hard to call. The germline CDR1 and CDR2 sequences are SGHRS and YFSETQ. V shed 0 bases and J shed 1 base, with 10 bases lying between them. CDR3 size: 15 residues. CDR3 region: CASSLANVPNTEAFF. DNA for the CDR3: TGCGCCAGCAGCTTGGCCAATGTCCCGAACACTGAAGCTTTCTTT.

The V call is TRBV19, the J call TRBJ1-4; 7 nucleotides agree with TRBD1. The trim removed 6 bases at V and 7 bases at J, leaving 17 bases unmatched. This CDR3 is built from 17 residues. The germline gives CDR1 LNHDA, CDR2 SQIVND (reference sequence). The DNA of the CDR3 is TGTGCCAGTAGCTCGGGACAGTTTTTAGGCTGGAGTGAAAAACTGTTTTTT. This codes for CASSSGQFLGWSEKLFF.